This T cell receptor (beta chain) was found in a study of T cells after yellow fever vaccination. Template switching with 5'RACE generated the TCR cDNA and added a universal primer site and UMIs. Each CDR3 protein is one row after TCRdb ran MiXCR on the 5' RACE reads. The sample records about 400,000 distinct CDR3 sequences, approximately 6% being singletons. The V and J ends lost 5 bases and 6 bases respectively, with 17 bases between them. CDR3 length: 14 residues. Germline V gives CDR1 SGHVS, CDR2 FQNEAQ. J is TRBJ2-7 and V is TRBV7-8, with no clear D. The material sequenced was PBMCs, taken 5 days after the yellow fever booster vaccination. This TCR came from a man under 40 who received the YFV17D yellow fever vaccine. The CDR3 loop reads CASSRTFRIGEQYF. The DNA of the CDR3 is TGTGCCAGCAGCCGAACTTTTAGGATCGGCGAGCAGTACTTC.